The TCR beta chain under discussion was sequenced for a study of T-cell memory formation after mild COVID-19. Whole-study findings and limits: CD8+ contracting clones occupied EMRA, while CD4+ ones occupied mainly CM and EM.

MiXCR, applied by TCRdb to the 5' RACE reads, yields one record per CDR3 protein. The data hold roughly 190,000 distinct CDR3 sequences, with around 20% observed a single time. The CDR3 length is 20 residues. CDR1 is SGHTA, CDR2 FQGNSA, per germline. The junction had 22 bases not matched to a gene; V was cut back by 2 bases and J by 5 bases. This clonotype has more than one count but fewer than ten. Its antigen is unknown. The sequenced sample was PBMCs or a T cell subset sorted from them (not recorded which). This clonotype was sampled from an adult woman who had mild COVID-19 (a few samples of this study predate the infection). Cell type and time point are not known. V and J are TRBV7-2 and TRBJ2-5; TRBD1 agrees at 8 bases. The DNA of the CDR3 is TGTGCCAGCAGCTTAAGCAGTCTACCCGGACAGGGATATCTAGTTGAGACCCAGTACTTC. This sequence encodes CASSLSSLPGQGYLVETQYF.